This paragraph covers one T cell receptor beta chain sequence. This receptor's antigen is unknown. No quality values exist for individual bases; no much larger clone is one base distant. Whole blood was collected in K2EDTA tubes by collaborating institutions according to the institutions' own protocols. For TCRbeta analysis, collaborators shipped samples as frozen whole blood, isolated PBMCs, or DNA extracted from either of those sample types. The data derive from a study of blood T cell repertoires in COVID-19 (dated by TCRdb to the early 2020s). Background for the entire study: Samples covering the acute and convalescent phases of COVID-19 were provided by collaborators in the United States, Italy and Spain. The prospective study material was composed of cDNA or gDNA derived from T cells, B-cell-depleted T cells, or PBMCs. The dataset comprised deeply sampled blood TCRbeta repertoires from subjects exposed to, actively infected with, or recovered from COVID-19. The repertoires were released in a freely available public database intended as a resource for research on the immune response to SARS-CoV-2. Samples came from the ongoing ImmuneRACE study (first 160 participants) plus 1,254 subjects from 6 global collaborators. Sample metadata almost always included a de-identified subject ID, COVID-19 status, age in years and sex. Where available, HLA class I and class II types were obtained from metadata supplied by the sample provider rather than from assay-based typing. The full study reports these points: Clinical and demographic metadata were provided uncurated, with the amount varying by source and participant.

TCRbeta CDR3 regions were amplified from genomic DNA by means of the immunoSEQ Assay, a bias-controlled multiplex PCR. Processing in the source paper ran as follows. Nucleated cell counts per sample were estimated from amplification of reference gene primers within the assay. To quantify the absolute abundance of each unique TCRbeta CDR3 rearrangement, sequence reads were collapsed and filtered. For each sample, productive Simpson clonality was calculated by taking the square root of Simpson's diversity index across productive rearrangements. Held by TCRdb, this immuneACCESS table contains in-frame sequences only and omits some clones. Under half of the omission traces to an unresolved V gene where checked; the cause of the rest is unknown. From that table come the V and J calls and clone size; the DNA was used to work out D and trimming. In all, the sample holds about 54,000 clones, and 84% of those were seen once. The ten biggest clones cover about 2.6% of the sample.

The germline V gene encodes CDR1 SNHLY and CDR2 FYNNEI. V loses 10 bases of germline sequence and J loses 0 bases, and the interval between the two ends is 15 bases. The CDR3 runs 14 amino acids, cysteine and phenylalanine included. This entry keeps only the CDR3 DNA: 42 bases, framed from base 1. The sequenced sample consisted of peripheral blood. The receptor's source is a man between 50 and 59 years old with acute or convalescent COVID-19. The sequence joins TRBV2 to TRBJ2-5; a weak D assignment points to TRBD1 (5 bases agree). The sequenced DNA is TGTGCCACCCACATGGGGCCAAACCAAGAGACCCAGTACTTC. Its protein product is CATHMGPNQETQYF. Extended through the reference TRBV2 and TRBJ2-5 proteins, this CDR3 yields the full variable domain: EPEVTQTPSHQVTQMGQEVILRCVPISNHLYFYWYRQILGQKVEFLVSFYNNEISEKSEIFDDQFSVERPDGSNFTLKIRSTKLEDSAMYFCATHMGPNQETQYFGPGTRLLVL.